Listed here are 25 T cell receptor beta chains from one sample, sequenced in a study of blood T cell repertoires in COVID-19. Using immunoSEQ multiplex PCR, the repertoire was profiled, and TCRdb retains in-frame clones only, with some absent. The repertoire includes hundreds of thousands of clones, around 91% of them detected once, and 2.4% sits in the top ten. Source material: PBMCs or T cells enriched from blood (not recorded which). The receptors were sampled from a woman under 30 who had recovered from COVID-19.

The gene calls are TRBV27 and TRBJ1-1; the match to TRBD1 covers 8 bases. The CDR3 has 14 amino acids. The ends lost 7 bases at V and 0 bases at J; junction bases unmatched: 4. Germline-derived CDR1 and CDR2 are MNHEY and SMNVEV (reference sequence). The CDR3 DNA reads TGTGCCAGCAAGGACAGGGCCATGAACACTGAAGCTTTCTTT. This codes for CASKDRAMNTEAFF.

J is TRBJ2-3 and V is TRBV4-1; D may be TRBD2 (5 bases). Germline V gene sequence: CDR1 MGHRA, CDR2 YSYEKL. Trimming took 4 bases from V and 6 from J, leaving 14 bases between them. This CDR3 contains 14 residues. CDR3 coding DNA: TGCGCCAGCAGCCTTCTTTCGGGGTCGGATACGCAGTATTTT. Its translation is CASSLLSGSDTQYF.

The CDR3 is CASSNPKETQYF. In DNA form, the CDR3 reads TGTGCCAGCAGTAATCCAAAAGAGACCCAGTACTTC. This chain uses TRBV27 with TRBJ2-5; D not certain. Trimming took 5 bases from V and 3 from J, leaving 7 bases between them. The CDR3 contains 12 residues. CDR1 MNHEY and CDR2 SMNVEV come from the germline V gene (reference sequence).

The rearrangement uses TRBV4-1 and TRBJ1-2; the D is unclear. The germline gives CDR1 MGHRA, CDR2 YSYEKL. The CDR3 has 15 residues. Deletions cut 1 base from V and 2 bases from J, with 11 bases between. CDR3 nucleotides: TGCGCCAGCAGCCAAGGGTGGGAGAAGAACTATGGCTACACCTTC. It encodes CASSQGWEKNYGYTF.

This sequence joins TRBV6-6 and TRBJ1-3; possible D gene TRBD1, 6 bases. The germline V and J ends were trimmed by 5 bases and 2 bases, with 19 bases remaining between them. The CDR3 runs 17 residues. CDR1 is MNHNY, CDR2 SVGAGI, per germline (reference sequence). The CDR3, as DNA: TGTGCCAGCAGTCTCAACCCAGGGGTCCCCGCTGGAAACACCATATATTTT. This codes for CASSLNPGVPAGNTIYF.

V and J are TRBV5-4 and TRBJ2-5; 8 bases fit TRBD1. The CDR3 runs 15 residues. Germline V gene lookup returns CDR1 SGHNT and CDR2 YYREEE (reference sequence). V shed 4 bases and J 5 bases; nucleotides not matched to a gene: 10. CDR3 bases: TGTGCCAGCAGCACGACAGACAGGGGATTTGAGACCCAGTACTTC. This gives the protein CASSTTDRGFETQYF.

This clone occurred once. The chain recombines TRBV5-5 with TRBJ2-5, with D tentatively TRBD2 (6 bases). Per the germline V gene, CDR1 is SGHKS and CDR2 is YYEKEE (reference sequence). The CDR3 sequence is 15 residues long. The V end was cut by 4 bases, the J end by 1 base, with 14 bases between. The CDR3 DNA is TGTGCCAGCAGCGCCGGGACTCGAAGCCAAGAGACCCAGTACTTC. Translation gives CASSAGTRSQETQYF.

The rearrangement joins TRBV27 to TRBJ1-6, with a weak D call TRBD1 (6 bases). Germline CDR1 MNHEY, CDR2 SMNVEV (reference sequence). CDR3 length equals 15 residues. Trimming left V 3 bases short and J 7 bases short, with 13 bases between. In DNA form, the CDR3 reads TGTGCCAGCAGTTTTATCAGGGGAAGCAATTCACCCCTCCACTTT. Protein product: CASSFIRGSNSPLHF.

The chain employs TRBV27 and TRBJ1-6; TRBD1 is a possible D gene (5 bases). With 4 bases removed from V and 4 bases from J, the gap between germline ends came to 5 bases. The CDR3 has 13 residues. Germline V gene data show CDR1 as MNHEY and CDR2 as SMNVEV (reference sequence). The CDR3 sequence: CASSSGYNSPLHF. The CDR3 DNA follows: TGTGCCAGCAGTTCAGGGTATAATTCACCCCTCCACTTT.

The chain joins TRBV7-6 to TRBJ2-3; 9 positions agree with TRBD2. The germline gives CDR1 SGHVS, CDR2 FNYEAQ. The CDR3 has 16 residues. Trimming took 5 bases from V and 3 from J; bases not matched to a gene: 9. CDR3 DNA: TGTGCCAGCAGCCCCGTAGCGGGGGCGCGGACAGATACGCAGTATTTT. Protein sequence: CASSPVAGARTDTQYF.

The chain joins TRBV7-2 to TRBJ1-4; tentatively, D is TRBD1 (6 bases). Germline-derived CDR1 and CDR2 are SGHTA and FQGNSA. This CDR3 is 14 amino acids long. V gave up 5 bases and J gave up 4 bases, with 11 bases separating them. CDR3 sequence reads: CASSQDSVNEKLFF. The CDR3, as DNA: TGTGCCAGCAGCCAGGACAGCGTTAATGAAAAACTGTTTTTT.

The rearrangement joins TRBV15 to TRBJ2-1, with TRBD1 matching over 7 bases. The CDR3 has 16 residues. Trimming cost V 4 bases and J 4 bases; bases outside gene matches: 10. Germline CDR1 reads LNHNV; CDR2 reads YYDKDF (reference sequence). The CDR3 spells CATSKGVQGMYNEQFF. The CDR3 region has the DNA TGTGCCACCAGCAAGGGGGTACAGGGGATGTACAATGAGCAGTTCTTC.

The chain uses TRBV13 and TRBJ1-2; a weak D match, TRBD1 (6 bases). Germline V gene sequence: CDR1 PRHDT, CDR2 FYEKMQ (reference sequence). Trimming cost V 3 bases and J 4 bases, with 15 bases left between them. The CDR3 consists of 15 residues. The CDR3 DNA follows: TGTGCCAGCAGCTTGCTTGAGGACAGCGCCTATGGCTACACCTTC. It yields the protein CASSLLEDSAYGYTF.

V usage is TRBV27 and J usage is TRBJ1-5; a possible D gene is TRBD1 (6 bases). Looked up from germline, CDR1 is MNHEY and CDR2 is SMNVEV (reference sequence). The germline V and J ends were trimmed by 5 bases and 2 bases, with 13 bases remaining between them. The CDR3 has 15 amino acids. The CDR3 DNA sequence: TGTGCCAGCAGTCCCCAACAGGGTGGCAATCAGCCCCAGCATTTT. This translates into CASSPQQGGNQPQHF.

V usage is TRBV19 and J usage is TRBJ1-5; 8 bases match TRBD1. V lost 5 bases, J lost 0 bases, and 6 bases stayed unmatched. Germline V gives CDR1 LNHDA, CDR2 SQIVND (reference sequence). The CDR3 runs 16 residues. The CDR3: CASSLDRAFSNQPQHF. CDR3 in DNA: TGTGCCAGTAGTCTGGACAGGGCCTTTAGCAATCAGCCCCAGCATTTT. Full variable domain (remainder filled in from reference TRBV19 and TRBJ1-5): DGGITQSPKYLFRKEGQNVTLSCEQNLNHDAMYWYRQDPGQGLRLIYYSQIVNDFQKGDIAEGYSVSREKKESFPLTVTSAQKNPTAFYLCASSLDRAFSNQPQHFGDGTRLSIL.

This chain joins TRBV4-2 and TRBJ1-1; 9 positions agree with TRBD1. The CDR3 spans 15 residues. Germline lookup yields CDR1 LGHNA and CDR2 YNFKEQ. Losses at the gene ends were 7 bases for V and 3 bases for J; bases not matched to a gene: 9. Here the CDR3 DNA reads TGTGCCAGCATCCGGGACAGGGTTGGCGACACTGAAGCTTTCTTT. Translated: CASIRDRVGDTEAFF.

V usage is TRBV5-1 and J usage is TRBJ2-5; 9 nucleotides match TRBD1. The CDR3 is 15 amino acids. V was clipped by 3 bases and J by 4 bases; unmatched bases: 7. From germline, CDR1 is SGHRS and CDR2 YFSETQ. In DNA, the CDR3 is TGCGCCAGCAGCTCGGGACAGGGATGGTTAGAGACCCAGTACTTC. Protein sequence: CASSSGQGWLETQYF.

The CDR3 protein is CASSLSWQSAWSDTQYF. CDR3 DNA: TGCGCCAGCAGCTTGTCTTGGCAAAGCGCTTGGTCGGATACGCAGTATTTT. The chain joins TRBV5-1 to TRBJ2-3; D not resolved. Per the germline V gene, CDR1 is SGHRS and CDR2 is YFSETQ. Trimming took off 1 base at V and 6 bases at J, with 21 bases between the two ends. The CDR3 loop spans 17 amino acids.

This clone showed up just once. The V call is TRBV7-9, the J call TRBJ2-2, with 12 nucleotides matching TRBD1. Germline trimming cut 0 bases from V and 6 bases from J; bases unmatched to any gene: 5. The CDR3 spans 17 residues. From germline, CDR1 is SEHNR and CDR2 FQNEAQ (reference sequence). Written as DNA, the CDR3 is TGTGCCAGCAGCTTAGCGTGGGGGACAGGGGGCTCCGGGGAGCTGTTTTTT. The encoded protein is CASSLAWGTGGSGELFF.

CDR3 bases: TGTGCCAGCAGCTTAACGGGGACAGGGGGAGAGGAGCAGTACTTC. As protein: CASSLTGTGGEEQYF. This chain connects TRBV7-3 to TRBJ2-7; 11 nucleotides align to TRBD1. The length of the CDR3 is 15 residues. The ends lost 0 bases at V and 7 bases at J; junction bases unmatched: 5. The germline V gene encodes CDR1 SGHTA and CDR2 FQGTGA.

In regard to this clone: Because the CDR3's place on the DNA is in doubt, the DNA is left out and the CDR3 is given as listed by TCRdb. The rearrangement links TRBV12-2 to TRBJ2-3; TRBD2 reflects the table's D call only, with no check against the DNA. TRBV12-2 is reported as a pseudogene. The CDR3 contains 17 residues when both ends are counted. The CDR3 sequence is CASRLAFGRGSTDTQYF.

The chain recombines TRBV19 with TRBJ1-1, with 10 bases identical to TRBD1. Germline CDR1 LNHDA, CDR2 SQIVND (reference sequence). The CDR3 extends over 18 amino acids. V lost 4 bases and J lost 4; bases outside the gene matches: 15. The CDR3 nucleotides are TGTGCCAGTAGTAGGAGGGACAGGGGAGGGGCCTTGAGCACTGAAGCTTTCTTT. Translated: CASSRRDRGGALSTEAFF.

The rearrangement uses TRBV20-1 and TRBJ2-5; 11 bases match TRBD2. CDR3 length: 16 amino acids. The germline gives CDR1 DFQATT, CDR2 SNEGSKA (reference sequence). V was clipped by 3 bases and J by 2 bases; unmatched bases: 8. The CDR3 region is CSASSGGLADQETQYF. The CDR3 DNA sequence: TGCAGTGCTAGTTCAGGGGGACTAGCGGATCAAGAGACCCAGTACTTC.

The chain couples TRBV2 to TRBJ1-2; D is undetermined. The CDR3 has 13 residues. V was trimmed by 1 base and J by 2 bases, leaving 5 bases between them. Germline CDR1 is SNHLY and CDR2 is FYNNEI. CDR3 nucleotide sequence: TGTGCCAGCAGTGAAGACAGAAACTATGGCTACACCTTC. Encoded protein: CASSEDRNYGYTF.

V usage is TRBV27 and J usage is TRBJ2-7; 7 bases are shared with TRBD1. The germline V gene encodes CDR1 MNHEY and CDR2 SMNVEV (reference sequence). V was clipped by 7 bases and J by 0 bases; unmatched bases: 9. This CDR3 has 15 residues. The CDR3 coding sequence is TGTGCCAGCACGCCTTCGGGACAGCCCTCCTACGAGCAGTACTTC. Amino acids: CASTPSGQPSYEQYF.